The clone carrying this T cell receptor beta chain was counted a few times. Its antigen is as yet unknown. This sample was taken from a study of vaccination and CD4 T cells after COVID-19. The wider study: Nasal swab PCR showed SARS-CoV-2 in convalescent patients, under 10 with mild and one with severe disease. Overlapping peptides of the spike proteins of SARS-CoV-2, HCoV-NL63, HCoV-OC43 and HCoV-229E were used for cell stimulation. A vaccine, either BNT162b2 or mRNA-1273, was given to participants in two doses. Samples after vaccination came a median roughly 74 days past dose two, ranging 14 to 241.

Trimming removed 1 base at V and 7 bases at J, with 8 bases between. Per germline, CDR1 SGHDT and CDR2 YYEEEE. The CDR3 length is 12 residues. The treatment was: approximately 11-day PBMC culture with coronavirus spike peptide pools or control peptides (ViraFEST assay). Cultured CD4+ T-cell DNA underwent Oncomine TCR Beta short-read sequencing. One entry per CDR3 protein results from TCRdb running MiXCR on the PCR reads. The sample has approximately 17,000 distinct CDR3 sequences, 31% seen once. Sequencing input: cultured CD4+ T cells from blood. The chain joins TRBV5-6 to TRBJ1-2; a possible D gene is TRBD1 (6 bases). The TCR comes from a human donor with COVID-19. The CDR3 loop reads CASSLSGVGYTF. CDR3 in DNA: TGTGCCAGCAGCTTGTCAGGGGTTGGCTACACCTTC.